Listed here are 10 T cell receptor beta chains from one sample, sequenced in a study of human T cells and chemical hapten exposure. TCRdb processed the RACE reads anew with MiXCR; each CDR3 protein has one entry. The sample has 65,000 to 90,000 distinct CDR3 sequences; around 15% are singletons. As to time point: pre-sensitization, week 0. Treatment described: therapeutic diphenylcyclopropenone sensitization with weekly scalp DPC. Sequences were derived from whole blood, sampled in connection with sensitization to the hapten diphenylcyclopropenone (DPC). These receptors all come from a woman aged 50 to 60 with alopecia areata. Some clones in this sample may be carry-over from other donors' samples.

This chain links TRBV6-2 or TRBV6-3 with TRBJ2-3, with D possibly TRBD2 on 6 matching bases. CDR3 size: 13 residues. The V and J ends lost 2 bases and 6 bases respectively, with 9 bases between them. Germline-derived CDR1 and CDR2 are MNHEY and SVGEGT. CDR3 sequence (DNA): TGTGCCAGCAGTTACACTAGCCGGGATACGCAGTATTTT. The encoded protein is CASSYTSRDTQYF.

This clonotype was found a few times. V gene TRBV7-2 combines with J gene TRBJ2-3, with TRBD2 identical over 10 bases. The CDR3 consists of 21 residues. V lost 5 bases and J lost 3; bases outside the gene matches: 23. Germline values: CDR1 SGHTA, CDR2 FQGNSA. DNA of the CDR3: TGTGCCAGCAGCCCGCGACCCCCTAAAGCGGGAGGGCCTGGGAGGACAGATACGCAGTATTTT. As protein: CASSPRPPKAGGPGRTDTQYF.

The rearrangement joins TRBV3-1 to TRBJ1-1; 9 bases map to TRBD1. Per the germline V gene, CDR1 is LGHDT and CDR2 is YNNKEL (reference sequence). The CDR3 extends over 14 amino acids. V gave up 5 bases and J gave up 1 base; unmatched junction bases: 2. CDR3 residues: CASSGGQGNTEAFF. DNA of the CDR3: TGTGCCAGCAGCGGGGGACAGGGGAACACTGAAGCTTTCTTT.

The table lists this clonotype with many counts. This chain joins TRBV7-2 and TRBJ2-3, with 9 nucleotides matching TRBD2. Trimming removed 5 bases from V and 3 bases from J; junction bases left unmatched: 6. Per germline, CDR1 SGHTA and CDR2 FQGNSA. The CDR3 is 15 residues long. The CDR3 sequence: CASSAPSGITDTQYF. CDR3 nucleotides: TGTGCCAGCAGCGCCCCTAGCGGGATTACAGATACGCAGTATTTT. The full variable domain, rest sourced from reference TRBV7-2 and TRBJ2-3, is GAGVSQSPSNKVTEKGKDVELRCDPISGHTALYWYRQSLGQGLEFLIYFQGNSAPDKSGLPSDRFSAERTGGSVSTLTIQRTQQEDSAVYLCASSAPSGITDTQYFGPGTRLTVL.

The gene calls are TRBV5-4 and TRBJ2-1; tentative D call: TRBD2 (6 bases). V was shortened by 0 bases and J by 5 bases, with 9 bases between the two germline ends. Germline-derived CDR1 and CDR2 are SGHNT and YYREEE (reference sequence). The CDR3 runs to 14 residues. This CDR3 reads CASSLATSNNEQFF. Here the CDR3 DNA reads TGTGCCAGCAGCTTGGCTACTAGCAACAATGAGCAGTTCTTC.

The rearrangement uses TRBV3-1 and TRBJ2-2; D remains unclear. Germline assignment: CDR1 LGHDT and CDR2 YNNKEL (reference sequence). The CDR3 has 15 residues. Trimming stripped 0 bases from V and 4 bases from J, with 9 bases between. The CDR3, as DNA: TGTGCCAGCAGCCAAGATGCCCATCGCACCGGGGAGCTGTTTTTT. Translated: CASSQDAHRTGELFF. Full variable domain (remainder filled in from reference TRBV3-1 and TRBJ2-2): DTAVSQTPKYLVTQMGNDKSIKCEQNLGHDTMYWYKQDSKKFLKIMFSYNNKELIINETVPNRFSPKSPDKAHLNLHINSLELGDSAVYFCASSQDAHRTGELFFGEGSRLTVL.

There are a few counts of this clonotype. The V gene is TRBV7-2, the J gene TRBJ1-1; 11 bases are shared with TRBD1. CDR1 is SGHTA, CDR2 FQGNSA, per germline. V lost 4 bases, J lost 2 bases, and 9 bases stayed unmatched. The CDR3 is 17 residues long. CDR3 coding DNA: TGTGCCAGCAGCTCCGGACAGGGGGCTCCCTTTAACACTGAAGCTTTCTTT. Translated: CASSSGQGAPFNTEAFF.

The chain combines TRBV30 with TRBJ1-2; 7 bases align to TRBD1. The trim removed 2 bases at V and 7 bases at J, leaving 10 bases unmatched. The CDR3 runs 14 residues. The germline V gene encodes CDR1 GTSNPN and CDR2 SVGIG (reference sequence). Here the CDR3 DNA reads TGTGCCTGGAGTCCCAACAGGGGCGGCGGTGGCTACACCTTC. It is translated as CAWSPNRGGGGYTF.

The rearrangement links TRBV28 to TRBJ1-5, with a tentative D call TRBD1 (5 bases). The CDR3 totals 13 residues. In germline, CDR1 is MDHEN, CDR2 SYDVKM. Trimming left V 4 bases short and J 5 bases short, with 9 bases between. The CDR3 sequence: CASSSWDHQPQHF. The CDR3, as DNA: TGTGCCAGCAGTTCCTGGGACCATCAGCCCCAGCATTTT.

This chain links TRBV30 with TRBJ2-3; D might be TRBD2 (5 bases). The CDR3 has 14 amino acids. Germline assignment: CDR1 GTSNPN and CDR2 SVGIG (reference sequence). The ends were cut back, 0 bases at V and 3 bases at J, with 10 bases in the middle. CDR3 protein: CAWSVLRGTDTQYF. The DNA of the CDR3 is TGTGCCTGGAGTGTACTTCGGGGAACAGATACGCAGTATTTT.